The rows below give T cell receptor beta chains drawn from one sample of a study of CD8+ T cells in alopecia areata. Assay: immunoSEQ multiplex PCR; the TCRdb copy retains only in-frame clones and omits some. The table has roughly 100,000 clones, roughly 53% seen once. Sequencing was carried out using CD4+ T cells sorted from blood. The source of these receptors is a human donor in good health. Each CDR3 is given with its conserved first and last residue. A D gene is named only where the DNA matches it firmly. Rows give clone size only sometimes, using once, few, many, or a class for an expanded clone.

clone size: -
V gene: TRBV9
J gene: TRBJ2-2
D gene: -
CDR3 protein: CASSPRGGQLNTGELFF
CDR3 DNA: TGTGCCAGCAGCCCCCGCGGGGGACAGCTTAACACCGGGGAGCTGTTTTTT

clone size: many
V gene: TRBV28
J gene: TRBJ1-1
D gene: TRBD1
CDR3 protein: CASSRDRVTEAFF
CDR3 DNA: TGTGCCAGCAGTCGGGACAGGGTCACTGAAGCTTTCTTT

clone size: -
V gene: TRBV4-1
J gene: TRBJ1-4
D gene: TRBD1
CDR3 protein: CASSQDIGTGITTNEKLFF
CDR3 DNA: TGCGCCAGCAGCCAAGATATTGGGACAGGGATTACAACTAATGAAAAACTGTTTTTT

clone size: -
V gene: TRBV6-1
J gene: TRBJ2-7
D gene: TRBD1
CDR3 protein: CASSEMTGPYEQYF
CDR3 DNA: TGTGCCAGCAGTGAAATGACAGGGCCCTACGAGCAGTACTTC

clone size: many
V gene: TRBV7-9
J gene: TRBJ2-7
D gene: -
CDR3 protein: CILQGGYEQYF
CDR3 DNA: TGTATCTTACAGGGAGGCTACGAGCAGTACTTC

clone size: -
V gene: TRBV29-1
J gene: TRBJ2-3
D gene: -
CDR3 protein: CSVGQSGGTDTQYF
CDR3 DNA: TGCAGCGTGGGGCAGTCCGGAGGGACAGATACGCAGTATTTT

clone size: -
V gene: TRBV2
J gene: TRBJ1-1
D gene: TRBD1
CDR3 protein: CASKDQGGTEAFF
CDR3 DNA: TGTGCCAGCAAAGATCAGGGGGGCACTGAAGCTTTCTTT

clone size: -
V gene: TRBV7-9
J gene: TRBJ2-7
D gene: -
CDR3 protein: CASSPRGTAYEQYF
CDR3 DNA: TGTGCCAGCAGCCCGCGCGGGACGGCCTACGAGCAGTACTTC

clone size: -
V gene: TRBV7-2
J gene: TRBJ2-5
D gene: -
CDR3 protein: CASSLRGTQYF
CDR3 DNA: TGTGCCAGCAGCCTCAGGGGGACCCAGTACTTC

clone size: -
V gene: TRBV5-4
J gene: TRBJ1-2
D gene: TRBD1
CDR3 protein: CASSPQGGPYGYTF
CDR3 DNA: TGTGCCAGCAGCCCACAGGGGGGCCCATATGGCTACACCTTC

clone size: once
V gene: TRBV7-9
J gene: TRBJ1-6
D gene: -
CDR3 protein: CASSGPPWVRDNSPLHF
CDR3 DNA: TGTGCCAGCAGCGGGCCCCCGTGGGTTCGTGATAATTCACCCCTCCACTTT

clone size: -
V gene: TRBV25-1
J gene: TRBJ2-7
D gene: TRBD1
CDR3 protein: CASSEYGTGGPYEQYF
CDR3 DNA: TGTGCCAGCAGTGAATACGGGACAGGGGGCCCCTACGAGCAGTACTTC

clone size: -
V gene: TRBV5-4
J gene: TRBJ2-2
D gene: TRBD1
CDR3 protein: CASSSRDRGTGELFF
CDR3 DNA: TGTGCCAGCAGCTCTCGGGACAGGGGTACCGGGGAGCTGTTTTTT

clone size: -
V gene: TRBV25-1
J gene: TRBJ2-7
D gene: -
CDR3 protein: CASSERHEQYF
CDR3 DNA: TGTGCCAGCAGTGAACGCCACGAGCAGTACTTC

clone size: many
V gene: TRBV7-9
J gene: TRBJ1-1
D gene: -
CDR3 protein: CASTLNLNTEAFF
CDR3 DNA: TGTGCCAGCACCTTAAATTTGAACACTGAAGCTTTCTTT

clone size: many
V gene: TRBV15
J gene: TRBJ1-5
D gene: TRBD1
CDR3 protein: CATSRDPRDRSNQPQHF
CDR3 DNA: TGTGCCACCAGCAGAGATCCCCGGGACAGGTCGAATCAGCCCCAGCATTTT

clone size: -
V gene: TRBV21-1
J gene: TRBJ2-7
D gene: -
CDR3 protein: CAIDGTLPYEQYF
CDR3 DNA: TGTGCCATTGACGGCACGCTTCCCTACGAGCAGTACTTC

clone size: -
V gene: TRBV29-1
J gene: TRBJ1-1
D gene: TRBD1
CDR3 protein: CSVVTQGQMNTEAFF
CDR3 DNA: TGCAGCGTTGTGACCCAGGGACAGATGAACACTGAAGCTTTCTTT

clone size: -
V gene: TRBV5-8
J gene: TRBJ1-6
D gene: -
CDR3 protein: CASSASLSRNSPLHF
CDR3 DNA: TGTGCCAGCAGCGCATCGTTGAGCCGTAATTCACCCCTCCACTTT

clone size: -
V gene: TRBV30
J gene: TRBJ2-1
D gene: -
CDR3 protein: CAWSGNEQFF
CDR3 DNA: TGTGCCTGGAGTGGGAATGAGCAGTTCTTC

clone size: once
V gene: TRBV30
J gene: TRBJ2-5
D gene: -
CDR3 protein: CAWSVSRYRTQYF
CDR3 DNA: TGTGCCTGGAGTGTTTCCCGGTATCGGACCCAGTACTTC

clone size: -
V gene: TRBV19
J gene: TRBJ1-5
D gene: TRBD1
CDR3 protein: CASSTSGGANQPQHF
CDR3 DNA: TGTGCCAGTAGTACGTCAGGGGGAGCCAATCAGCCCCAGCATTTT

clone size: -
V gene: TRBV18
J gene: TRBJ2-7
D gene: -
CDR3 protein: CASSPVDGYEQYF
CDR3 DNA: TGTGCCAGCTCACCGGTCGACGGGTACGAGCAGTACTTC

clone size: -
V gene: TRBV25-1
J gene: TRBJ1-1
D gene: TRBD1
CDR3 protein: CASSEGQGFRAFF
CDR3 DNA: TGTGCCAGCAGTGAGGGACAGGGTTTCAGAGCTTTCTTT

clone size: -
V gene: TRBV6-5
J gene: TRBJ1-4
D gene: -
CDR3 protein: CASSYGGKLFF
CDR3 DNA: TGTGCCAGCAGTTACGGGGGAAAACTGTTTTTT

clone size: -
V gene: TRBV30
J gene: TRBJ2-5
D gene: -
CDR3 protein: CAWSGTAQETQYF
CDR3 DNA: TGTGCCTGGAGTGGGACCGCGCAAGAGACCCAGTACTTC

clone size: -
V gene: TRBV27
J gene: TRBJ1-6
D gene: -
CDR3 protein: CASSLRIQSSYNSPLHF
CDR3 DNA: TGTGCCAGCAGTCTTCGAATTCAGAGCTCCTATAATTCACCCCTCCACTTT

clone size: once
V gene: TRBV6-1
J gene: TRBJ1-5
D gene: TRBD1
CDR3 protein: CASSVDRGNQPQHF
CDR3 DNA: TGTGCCAGCAGTGTCGACAGGGGAAATCAGCCCCAGCATTTT

clone size: -
V gene: TRBV29-1
J gene: TRBJ1-1
D gene: TRBD1
CDR3 protein: CSVVKTGSDTEAFF
CDR3 DNA: TGCAGCGTTGTGAAGACAGGGTCGGACACTGAAGCTTTCTTT

clone size: -
V gene: TRBV18
J gene: TRBJ2-2
D gene: -
CDR3 protein: CASPTGARTGELFF
CDR3 DNA: TGTGCCAGCCCAACGGGGGCGCGAACCGGGGAGCTGTTTTTT

clone size: -
V gene: TRBV5-1
J gene: TRBJ2-2
D gene: TRBD2
CDR3 protein: CASSLAVTSGGPANTGELFF
CDR3 DNA: TGCGCCAGCAGCTTGGCGGTGACTAGCGGGGGACCGGCGAACACCGGGGAGCTGTTTTTT

clone size: -
V gene: TRBV30
J gene: TRBJ2-3
D gene: -
CDR3 protein: CAWSTVDTQYF
CDR3 DNA: TGTGCCTGGAGTACCGTGGATACGCAGTATTTT

clone size: once
V gene: TRBV6-6
J gene: TRBJ2-7
D gene: TRBD1
CDR3 protein: CASSTWTGTEQYF
CDR3 DNA: TGTGCCAGCAGTACCTGGACAGGTACCGAGCAGTACTTC

clone size: -
V gene: TRBV29-1
J gene: TRBJ1-4
D gene: -
CDR3 protein: CSVAGSTNEKLFF
CDR3 DNA: TGCAGCGTTGCAGGGTCAACTAATGAAAAACTGTTTTTT

clone size: -
V gene: TRBV29-1
J gene: TRBJ2-3
D gene: -
CDR3 protein: CSGEGQLGDTQYF
CDR3 DNA: TGCAGCGGGGAAGGACAGCTCGGAGATACGCAGTATTTT

clone size: -
V gene: TRBV29-1
J gene: TRBJ2-4
D gene: TRBD2
CDR3 protein: CSVLIGLAGHHFQYF
CDR3 DNA: TGCAGCGTCCTGATCGGGCTAGCGGGTCATCATTTTCAGTACTTC

clone size: -
V gene: TRBV4-2
J gene: TRBJ2-7
D gene: -
CDR3 protein: CASSQGRRVAYEQYF
CDR3 DNA: TGTGCCAGCAGCCAAGGTCGCAGGGTTGCCTACGAGCAGTACTTC

clone size: -
V gene: TRBV7-9
J gene: TRBJ2-5
D gene: TRBD1
CDR3 protein: CASSLRGQDGTQYF
CDR3 DNA: TGTGCCAGCAGTTTAAGGGGGCAGGACGGGACCCAGTACTTC

clone size: -
V gene: TRBV29-1
J gene: TRBJ1-1
D gene: -
CDR3 protein: CSVDLGGDTEAFF
CDR3 DNA: TGCAGCGTTGATCTAGGCGGGGACACTGAAGCTTTCTTT

clone size: -
V gene: TRBV27
J gene: TRBJ2-7
D gene: TRBD1
CDR3 protein: CASRAWDRGGEQYF
CDR3 DNA: TGTGCCAGCAGGGCCTGGGACAGGGGTGGCGAGCAGTACTTC